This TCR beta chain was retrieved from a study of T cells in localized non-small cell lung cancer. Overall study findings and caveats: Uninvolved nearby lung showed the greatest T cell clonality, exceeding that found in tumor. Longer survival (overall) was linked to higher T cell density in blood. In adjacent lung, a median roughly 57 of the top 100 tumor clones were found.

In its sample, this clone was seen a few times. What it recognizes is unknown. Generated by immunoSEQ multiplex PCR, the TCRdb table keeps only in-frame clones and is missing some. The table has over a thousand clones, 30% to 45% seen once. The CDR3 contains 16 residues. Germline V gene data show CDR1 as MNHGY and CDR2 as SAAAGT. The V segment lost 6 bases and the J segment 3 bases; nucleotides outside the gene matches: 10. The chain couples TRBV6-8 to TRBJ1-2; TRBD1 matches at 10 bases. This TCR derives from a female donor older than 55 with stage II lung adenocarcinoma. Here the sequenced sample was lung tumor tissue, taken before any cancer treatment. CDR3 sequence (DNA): TGTGCCAGCAGACCCCGCGGGACAGGGGATTACTATGGCTACACCTTC. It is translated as CASRPRGTGDYYGYTF.